This TCR beta chain stems from a study of CXCR3 chemokines and chemotherapy response in bladder cancer. This CDR3 has 13 residues. V lost 2 bases to trimming and J lost 11 bases; unmatched junction nucleotides: 7. Germline CDR1 and CDR2: SGHNT and YYREEE (reference sequence). This clonotype was seen ten or more times. In TCRdb, the PCR reads were re-called with MiXCR into one record per CDR3 protein. The data show several thousand distinct CDR3 sequences, over 13% seen once. V gene TRBV5-4 combines with J gene TRBJ1-1, with 9 bases matching TRBD1. The sequence was obtained from a human donor with bladder cancer that responded to neoadjuvant chemotherapy. Sample acquisition took place from a patient whose treatment included neoadjuvant chemotherapy. The CDR3 loop reads CASSFRDRAEAFF. CDR3 nucleotide sequence: TGTGCCAGCAGCTTCCGGGACAGGGCCGAGGCTTTCTTT.